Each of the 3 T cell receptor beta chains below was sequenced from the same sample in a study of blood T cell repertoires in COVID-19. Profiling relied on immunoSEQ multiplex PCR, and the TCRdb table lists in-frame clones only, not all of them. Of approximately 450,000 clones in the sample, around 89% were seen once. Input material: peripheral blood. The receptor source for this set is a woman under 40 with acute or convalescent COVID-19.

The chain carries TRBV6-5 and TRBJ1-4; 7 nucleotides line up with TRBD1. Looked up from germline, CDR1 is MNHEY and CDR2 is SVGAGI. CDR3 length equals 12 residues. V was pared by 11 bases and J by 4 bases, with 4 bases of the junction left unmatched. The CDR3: CAVGQLNEKLFF. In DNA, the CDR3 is TGTGCCGTGGGACAGCTTAATGAAAAACTGTTTTTT.

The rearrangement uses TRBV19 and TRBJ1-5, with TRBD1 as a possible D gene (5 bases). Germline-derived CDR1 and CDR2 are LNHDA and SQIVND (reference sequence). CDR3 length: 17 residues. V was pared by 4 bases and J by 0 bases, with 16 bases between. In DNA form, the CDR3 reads TGTGCCAGTAGTACTGGGTGGGGCGTTTATAGCAATCAGCCCCAGCATTTT. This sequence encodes CASSTGWGVYSNQPQHF.

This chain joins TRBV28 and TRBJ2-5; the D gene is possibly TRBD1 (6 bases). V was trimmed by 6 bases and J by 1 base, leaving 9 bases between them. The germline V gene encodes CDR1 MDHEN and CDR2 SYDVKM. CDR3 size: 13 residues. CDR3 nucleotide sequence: TGTGCCAGCAGAAGAGGGGGCCAAGAGACCCAGTACTTC. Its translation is CASRRGGQETQYF.